The next 14 T cell receptor beta chains were all read from a single sample in a study of T cell responses to AZD1222 COVID-19 vaccine. Clones were read by immunoSEQ multiplex PCR, and TCRdb kept only the in-frame ones, dropping some. The sample yields about 170,000 clones, 87% seen once. Source: peripheral blood, taken 28 days after the second AZD1222 dose. Receptors were obtained from an adult who received the AZD1222 COVID-19 vaccine.

The rearrangement uses TRBV19 and TRBJ1-6, with TRBD1 matching over 11 bases. J gave up 11 bases and V 6 bases, and 12 bases lay outside the gene matches. The CDR3 length is 16 residues. From germline, CDR1 is LNHDA and CDR2 SQIVND (reference sequence). The chain's CDR3 is CASRSRTGGLGAPLHF. The CDR3 DNA follows: TGTGCCAGTAGGAGCAGGACAGGGGGCCTTGGAGCACCCCTCCACTTT.

The V and J genes are TRBV18 and TRBJ2-3; tentative D call: TRBD1 (5 bases). There are 14 residues in the CDR3. Germline assignment: CDR1 KGHSH and CDR2 LQKENI. Between the trimmed V and J ends, which lost 5 bases and 3 bases, there was a span of 12 bases. CDR3 in DNA: TGTGCCAGCTCAGCGGTTAGGGGAACAGATACGCAGTATTTT. It is translated as CASSAVRGTDTQYF.

The chain carries TRBV2 and TRBJ2-1; 14 positions match TRBD2. The CDR3 spans 15 residues. The V gene end was trimmed by 6 bases and the J gene end by 12 bases; junction bases not matched to a gene: 10. Germline V gene data show CDR1 as SNHLY and CDR2 as FYNNEI. Written as DNA, the CDR3 is TGTGCCAGCAGCTCCGGGACTAGCGGGGGACGGGGGCAGTTCTTC. Its protein is CASSSGTSGGRGQFF.

The CDR3 is CASSYYITGELFF. The CDR3 DNA is TGTGCCAGCAGTTACTATATCACCGGGGAGCTGTTTTTT. The genes are TRBV6-5 and TRBJ2-2; no clear D. V lost 1 base, J lost 4 bases, and 4 bases lay in between. This CDR3 has 13 amino acids. The germline V gene encodes CDR1 MNHEY and CDR2 SVGAGI.

J is TRBJ2-2 and V is TRBV10-3; TRBD1 agrees at 8 bases. CDR3 size: 14 residues. Per germline, CDR1 ENHRY and CDR2 SYGVKD. Trimming removed 3 bases from V and 3 bases from J; junction bases left unmatched: 0. The CDR3 DNA reads TGTGCCATCAGTGACAGGGGGCACACCGGGGAGCTGTTTTTT. Its protein product is CAISDRGHTGELFF.

The chain combines TRBV10-3 with TRBJ2-7; TRBD1 or TRBD2 may be the D gene (5 bases each). CDR1 and CDR2 (germline): ENHRY, SYGVKD. Trimming pared 6 bases from V and 2 bases from J, leaving 14 bases between. The CDR3 sequence is 14 residues long. CDR3: CAIRTGTGPYEQYF. The DNA of the CDR3 is TGTGCCATCAGGACCGGGACGGGACCCTACGAGCAGTACTTC.

This chain connects TRBV6-2 or TRBV6-3 to TRBJ2-1; 9 nucleotides agree with TRBD1. This CDR3 has 14 residues. Looked up from germline, CDR1 is MNHEY and CDR2 is SVGEGT. V gave up 4 bases and J gave up 7 bases; unmatched junction bases: 5. CDR3 DNA sequence: TGTGCCAGCAGTTCCGGGACAGGGTGGAATGAGCAGTTCTTC. Its translation is CASSSGTGWNEQFF.

The V gene is TRBV19, the J gene TRBJ2-1; TRBD2 aligns across 7 bases. The germline CDR1 and CDR2 sequences are LNHDA and SQIVND (reference sequence). CDR3 size: 15 residues. Unmatched junction bases numbered 6, after V lost 3 bases and J lost 4 bases. The CDR3 bases are TGTGCCAGTAGTATTGGGGGGGATCAGTACAATGAGCAGTTCTTC. Translated, it gives CASSIGGDQYNEQFF.

V is TRBV19 and J is TRBJ1-2; a possible D gene is TRBD1 (6 bases). Germline CDR1 LNHDA, CDR2 SQIVND (reference sequence). Trimming took off 5 bases at V and 4 bases at J, with 17 bases between the two ends. The CDR3 is 15 residues long. The CDR3 DNA sequence: TGTGCCAGTAGTTTACAGGGCGAGTTTGGCTATGGCTACACCTTC. Protein product: CASSLQGEFGYGYTF.

The chain combines TRBV3-1 (or the pseudogene TRBV3-2) with TRBJ2-3; D ambiguous. CDR3 length: 12 residues. V lost 4 bases to trimming and J lost 11 bases, with 13 bases between them. Germline CDR1 LGHDT, CDR2 YNNKEL (reference sequence). The CDR3 coding sequence is TGTGCCAGCAGCCTTCTAGACGGACGGCAGTATTTT. It yields the protein CASSLLDGRQYF.

The J gene is TRBJ2-1, the V gene TRBV4-2; TRBD2 is a possible D gene (6 bases). CDR3 length: 15 amino acids. The germline V gene has CDR1 LGHNA and CDR2 YNFKEQ. V lost 6 bases, J lost 4 bases, and 16 bases lay in between. In DNA, the CDR3 is TGTGCCAGCAGTCCGGGACTTACACCATACAATGAGCAGTTCTTC. The encoded protein is CASSPGLTPYNEQFF.

V is TRBV6-5 and J is TRBJ2-4; 7 bases map to TRBD2. Unmatched junction bases numbered 8, after V lost 6 bases and J lost 3 bases. This CDR3 spans 15 amino acids. Per the germline V gene, CDR1 is MNHEY and CDR2 is SVGAGI. The CDR3 protein is CASRSRGEGKNIQYF. In nucleotides, the CDR3 is TGTGCCAGCAGGTCCCGGGGGGAGGGCAAAAACATTCAGTACTTC.

The rearrangement joins TRBV4-1 to TRBJ1-3; possible D gene TRBD1, 5 bases. With 4 bases removed from V and 4 bases from J, the gap between germline ends came to 8 bases. CDR1 is MGHRA, CDR2 YSYEKL, per germline. The CDR3 spans 13 residues. In DNA, the CDR3 is TGCGCCAGCAGCCGGGACTGGGGAAACACCATATATTTT. Amino acid sequence: CASSRDWGNTIYF.

This chain joins TRBV5-1 and TRBJ1-2; no reliable D call. This CDR3 is 17 amino acids long. Trimming stripped 4 bases from V and 7 bases from J, with 26 bases between. Germline V CDR1 and CDR2: SGHRS, YFSETQ. The CDR3 is CASSGAGDAGISPGYTF. CDR3 sequence (DNA): TGCGCCAGCAGCGGCGCAGGAGATGCTGGAATATCGCCTGGCTACACCTTC.